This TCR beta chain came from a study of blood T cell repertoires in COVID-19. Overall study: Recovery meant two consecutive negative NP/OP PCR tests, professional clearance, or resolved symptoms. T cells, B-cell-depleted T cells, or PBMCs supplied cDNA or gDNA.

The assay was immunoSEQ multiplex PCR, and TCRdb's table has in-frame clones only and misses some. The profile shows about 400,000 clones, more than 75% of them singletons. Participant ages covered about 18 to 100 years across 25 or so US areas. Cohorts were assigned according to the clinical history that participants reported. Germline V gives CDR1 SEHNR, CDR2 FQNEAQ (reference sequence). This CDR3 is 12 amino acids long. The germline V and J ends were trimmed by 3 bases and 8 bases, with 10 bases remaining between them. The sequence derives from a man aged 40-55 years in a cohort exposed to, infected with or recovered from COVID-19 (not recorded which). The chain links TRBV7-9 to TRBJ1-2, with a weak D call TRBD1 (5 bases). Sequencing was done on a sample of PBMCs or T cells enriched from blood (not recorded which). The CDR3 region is CASSFREQGYTF. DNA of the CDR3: TGTGCCAGCAGCTTCAGGGAACAAGGCTACACCTTC. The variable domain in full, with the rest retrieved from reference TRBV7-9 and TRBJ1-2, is DTGVSQNPRHKITKRGQNVTFRCDPISEHNRLYWYRQTLGQGPEFLTYFQNEAQLEKSRLLSDRFSAERPKGSFSTLEIQRTEQGDSAMYLCASSFREQGYTFGSGTRLTVV.